This paragraph reports one TCR beta chain. Its antigen has not been determined. Each CD8+ T cell subset was flow-sorted in triplicate, and some 310,000 cells per subset were placed directly into RLT lysis buffer. Naive CD8+ T cells were defined stringently as CD45RO-CCR7+CD27+CD95- to exclude memory contaminants. Peripheral blood mononuclear cells were isolated from buffy coats using standard density gradient centrifugation. Naive CXCR3-negative and CXCR3-positive CD8+ T cells were flow-sorted on a FACSAria III. Total RNA was extracted from sorted cells with an RNeasy Mini Kit. The sample comes from a study of CXCR3-negative and CXCR3-positive naive CD8 T cells (dated by TCRdb to about 2019). For the wider study: About 150 million TRB reads were obtained in total, roughly 1.5 +/- 0.3 million reads per library. Diversity and physicochemical repertoire analyses covered about a dozen donors pooled from two independent experiments. For the TRBV-TRBJ cluster analysis, the naive subsets came from 5 donors, while the memory cells came from 3 donors.

Sequencing instrument: NextSeq 550. The Human TCR Profiling Kit (MiLaboratory) was used to make UMI-labeled 5' RACE TRB cDNA libraries. cDNA synthesis used the entire amount of extracted RNA, and PCR amplification then used the entire amount of cDNA produced. Libraries were prepared in parallel using an identical number of PCR cycles. The published analysis was carried out like this. About 48,000 +/- 9,800 unique UMI-labeled TRB cDNA molecules per library were extracted with MIGEC and MiXCR, with at least two reads per UMI required. Each library averaged approximately 40,000 +/- 10,000 functional in-frame TRB CDR3 nucleotide clonotypes without stop codons. After downsampling to 5000 UMI-labeled TRB molecules per sample, diversity metrics such as normalized Shannon-Wiener and Chao1 were calculated in VDJtools. VDJtools was used to calculate clonotype-size-weighted physicochemical properties of the central five CDR3 residues, namely interaction energy, strength, volume and Kidera factor 4. TCRdb reprocessed the sequencing reads and holds a single record per CDR3 protein sequence, with no DNA. TCRdb, rather than the study authors, made the V and J calls. The record for this sample contains under 85,000 distinct CDR3 sequences. Of the sample, approximately 1.5% is held by the ten largest clones.

Broader findings and caveats from the paper: Comparably high repertoire diversity was found in both naive subsets, whereas much lower repertoire diversity was found in memory CD8+ T cells. Because surface CD5, which has been linked to self-reactivity in mice, was comparable between naive subsets, TCR interaction strength was also inferred from TRB CDR3 physicochemical properties. Compared with CXCR3-negative naive cells, CXCR3-positive naive cells had TRB CDR3s with higher hydrophobicity (lower Kidera factor 4), lower energy, and higher strength and volume indices. CXCR3 expression partially decreased after cryopreservation, so most assays used freshly isolated PBMCs. Naive CXCR3-negative and CXCR3-positive cells from the same donor showed similar TRBV-TRBJ usage, whereas memory cells showed distinct patterns.

Counted from cysteine to phenylalanine, this CDR3 has 14 amino acids. No DNA sequence was recorded. Via the germline V gene, CDR1 is SGHRS and CDR2 YFSETQ. Sequenced: naive CXCR3- CD8+ T cells from blood. The cell subset or site label for this specimen denotes: CD45RO-CCR7+CD27+CD95- naive CD8+ T cells lacking CXCR3 (TNR3-). The chain joins TRBV5-1 to TRBJ2-7; with no DNA, the TCRdb D assignment of TRBD2 cannot be verified. The origin of this receptor is a human donor in good health. Some clones in this sample may be carry-over from other donors' samples. The CDR3 reads as follows: CASSLARGRDEQYF.